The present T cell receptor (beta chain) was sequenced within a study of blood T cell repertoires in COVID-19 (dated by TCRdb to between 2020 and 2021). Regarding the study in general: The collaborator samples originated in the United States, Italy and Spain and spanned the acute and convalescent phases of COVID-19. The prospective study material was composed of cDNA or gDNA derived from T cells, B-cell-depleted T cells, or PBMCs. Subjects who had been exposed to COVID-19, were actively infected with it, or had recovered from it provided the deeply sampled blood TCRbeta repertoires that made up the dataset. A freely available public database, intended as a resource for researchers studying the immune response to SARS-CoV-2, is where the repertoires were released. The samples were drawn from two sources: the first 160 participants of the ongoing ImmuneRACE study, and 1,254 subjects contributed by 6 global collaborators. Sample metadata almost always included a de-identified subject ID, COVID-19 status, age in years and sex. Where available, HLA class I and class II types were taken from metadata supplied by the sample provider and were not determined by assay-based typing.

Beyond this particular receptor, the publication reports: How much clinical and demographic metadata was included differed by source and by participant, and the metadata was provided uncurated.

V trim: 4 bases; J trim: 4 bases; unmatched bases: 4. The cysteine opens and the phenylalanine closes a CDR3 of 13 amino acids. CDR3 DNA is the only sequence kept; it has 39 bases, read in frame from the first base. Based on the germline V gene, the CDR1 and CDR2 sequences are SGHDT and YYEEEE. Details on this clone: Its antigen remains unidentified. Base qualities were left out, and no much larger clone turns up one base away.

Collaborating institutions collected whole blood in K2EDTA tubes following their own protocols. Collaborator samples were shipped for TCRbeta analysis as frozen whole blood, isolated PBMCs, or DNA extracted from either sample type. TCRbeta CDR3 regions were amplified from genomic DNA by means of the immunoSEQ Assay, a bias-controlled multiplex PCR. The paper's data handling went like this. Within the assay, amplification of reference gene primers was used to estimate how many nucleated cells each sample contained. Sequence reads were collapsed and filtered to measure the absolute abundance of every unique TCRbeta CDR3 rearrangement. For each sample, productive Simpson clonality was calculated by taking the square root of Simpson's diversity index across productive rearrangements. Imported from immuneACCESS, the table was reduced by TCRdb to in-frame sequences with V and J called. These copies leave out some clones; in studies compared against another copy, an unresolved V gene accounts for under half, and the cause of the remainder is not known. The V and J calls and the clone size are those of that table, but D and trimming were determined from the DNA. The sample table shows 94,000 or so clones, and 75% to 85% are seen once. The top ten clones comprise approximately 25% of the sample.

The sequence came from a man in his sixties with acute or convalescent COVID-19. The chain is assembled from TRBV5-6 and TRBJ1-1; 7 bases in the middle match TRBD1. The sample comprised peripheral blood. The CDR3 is CASSGSGGTEAFF. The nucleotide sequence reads TGTGCCAGCAGCGGATCAGGGGGCACTGAAGCTTTCTTT.